What follows are 15 T cell receptor beta chains derived from one specimen sequenced in a study of T cells in localized non-small cell lung cancer. Some clones are missing from TCRdb's copy, which holds only in-frame ones; the method was immunoSEQ multiplex PCR. Altogether about 53,000 clones are present, approximately 80% being singletons, with the ten largest covering about 18%. This sample comprised peripheral blood mononuclear cells, obtained before any cancer treatment. The receptors were gathered from a man between 40 and 69 years old with stage III lung adenocarcinoma.

The chain is built from TRBV9 and TRBJ2-7, with a weak D call TRBD1 (5 bases). CDR1 and CDR2 from the germline V gene are SGDLS and YYNGEE. CDR3 size: 15 residues. The ends were cut back, 0 bases at V and 4 bases at J, with 14 bases in the middle. CDR3 region: CASSVEAGKPYEQYF. The CDR3 DNA reads as TGTGCCAGCAGCGTAGAGGCAGGGAAACCATACGAGCAGTACTTC.

The V call is TRBV7-9, the J call TRBJ2-1, with D maybe TRBD2 (6 bases). CDR3 length: 16 residues. Germline CDR1 is SEHNR and CDR2 is FQNEAQ (reference sequence). V was shortened by 2 bases and J by 5 bases, with 16 bases between the two germline ends. The CDR3 loop is CASSLTGEGWNNEQFF. In nucleotides, the CDR3 is TGTGCCAGCAGCTTAACGGGAGAGGGGTGGAACAATGAGCAGTTCTTC.

The CDR3 DNA reads as TGCGCCAGCAGCCAGATAAGGGGCTCCGAGCAGTACTTC. Translating gives CASSQIRGSEQYF. The chain uses TRBV4-3 and TRBJ2-5, with D perhaps TRBD1 (5 bases). The J call may not be correct, given that the DNA end is closer to TRBJ2-7. The CDR3 has 13 residues. CDR1 is LGHNA, CDR2 YSLEER, per germline.

The chain carries TRBV7-2 and TRBJ1-1; perhaps TRBD1 as D (5 bases). From germline, CDR1 is SGHTA and CDR2 FQGNSA. V lost 6 bases and J lost 1, with 6 bases in between. The CDR3 runs to 12 residues. This chain's CDR3 is CASSGGNTEAFF. The CDR3, as DNA: TGTGCCAGCAGTGGGGGGAACACTGAAGCTTTCTTT. Complete variable domain (other parts from reference TRBV7-2 and TRBJ1-1): GAGVSQSPSNKVTEKGKDVELRCDPISGHTALYWYRQSLGQGLEFLIYFQGNSAPDKSGLPSDRFSAERTGGSVSTLTIQRTQQEDSAVYLCASSGGNTEAFFGQGTRLTVV.

The gene calls are TRBV11-3 and TRBJ2-6, with 7 bases aligning to TRBD1. Germline loops: CDR1 SGHNT, CDR2 YENEEA. The junction had 5 bases not matched to a gene; V was cut back by 5 bases and J by 4 bases. CDR3 length: 15 amino acids. The CDR3 reads CASSAQGLGANVLTF. DNA for the CDR3: TGTGCCAGCAGCGCACAGGGGTTGGGGGCCAACGTCCTGACTTTC.

V and J are TRBV11-2 and TRBJ2-7; no clear D gene. This CDR3 contains 14 residues. CDR1 SGHAT and CDR2 FQNNGV come from the germline V gene. V shed 1 base and J shed 3 bases, with 10 bases lying between them. The CDR3 region is CASSLGLNLYEQYF. For the CDR3, the DNA is TGTGCCAGCAGCTTAGGACTTAACCTCTACGAGCAGTACTTC. Full variable domain (rest looked up from reference TRBV11-2 and TRBJ2-7): EAGVAQSPRYKIIEKRQSVAFWCNPISGHATLYWYQQILGQGPKLLIQFQNNGVVDDSQLPKDRFSAERLKGVDSTLKIQPAKLEDSAVYLCASSLGLNLYEQYFGPGTRLTVT.

The V and J genes are TRBV6-1 and TRBJ1-1, with D possibly TRBD1 on 5 matching bases. Trimming removed 4 bases at V and 7 bases at J, with 13 bases between. Germline loops: CDR1 MNHNS, CDR2 SASEGT. CDR3 length equals 13 residues. CDR3 DNA: TGTGCCAGCAGTGCTGAGGGGTGGAGTGAAGCTTTCTTT. This sequence encodes CASSAEGWSEAFF.

The rearrangement links TRBV5-1 to TRBJ1-5; maybe TRBD1 (6 bases). The CDR3 runs to 15 residues. Trimming pared 1 base from V and 0 bases from J, leaving 8 bases between. Germline-derived CDR1 and CDR2 are SGHRS and YFSETQ. The CDR3 nucleotides read TGCGCCAGCAGCTTGACGGACAGTAGCAATCAGCCCCAGCATTTT. Translation gives CASSLTDSSNQPQHF. Complete variable domain (other parts from reference TRBV5-1 and TRBJ1-5): KAGVTQTPRYLIKTRGQQVTLSCSPISGHRSVSWYQQTPGQGLQFLFEYFSETQRNKGNFPGRFSGRQFSNSRSEMNVSTLELGDSALYLCASSLTDSSNQPQHFGDGTRLSIL.

This clone has a single count. The chain couples TRBV15 to TRBJ2-1; 7 positions agree with TRBD2. The CDR3 extends over 19 amino acids. V was pared by 0 bases and J by 0 bases, with 11 bases of the junction left unmatched. Germline V CDR1 and CDR2: LNHNV, YYDKDF (reference sequence). CDR3 nucleotides: TGTGCCACCAGCAGAGATCGAGCGAGCGGGGCTAGCTCCTACAATGAGCAGTTCTTC. Its protein product is CATSRDRASGASSYNEQFF.

This clone showed up just a few times. The chain has TRBV5-5 and TRBJ2-3; D call uncertain. The V and J ends lost 3 bases and 0 bases respectively, with 11 bases between them. The CDR3 totals 15 residues. Germline CDR1 SGHKS, CDR2 YYEKEE (reference sequence). In DNA form, the CDR3 reads TGTGCCAGCAGCTACGCGGCGGCTAGCACAGATACGCAGTATTTT. It yields the protein CASSYAAASTDTQYF.

This chain uses TRBV9 with TRBJ2-7; 11 nucleotides line up with TRBD2. This CDR3 has 15 amino acids. The ends lost 3 bases at V and 3 bases at J; junction bases unmatched: 5. From germline, CDR1 is SGDLS and CDR2 YYNGEE. The CDR3: CASSAGTSGVYEQYF. The CDR3 DNA follows: TGTGCCAGCAGCGCCGGGACTAGCGGAGTCTACGAGCAGTACTTC.

The V call is TRBV27, the J call TRBJ2-1; 11 nucleotides match TRBD2. Germline CDR1 is MNHEY and CDR2 is SMNVEV (reference sequence). V shed 3 bases, J shed 15 bases, and the junction held 16 bases outside the gene matches. The CDR3 contains 16 residues. In DNA form, the CDR3 reads TGTGCCAGCAGTTTGTATCTAGCGGGGGGATTAATGGAGTCGTTCTTC. This gives the protein CASSLYLAGGLMESFF.

The chain is built from TRBV5-1 and TRBJ2-3, with D tentatively TRBD2 (6 bases). The CDR3 is 15 amino acids. Germline CDR1 reads SGHRS; CDR2 reads YFSETQ. The germline V and J ends were trimmed by 3 bases and 5 bases, with 16 bases remaining between them. CDR3 nucleotide sequence: TGCGCCAGCAGCTACGACGGGACTGTCCGAGATACGCAGTATTTT. It yields the protein CASSYDGTVRDTQYF.

The chain employs TRBV7-8 and TRBJ2-7, with D possibly TRBD2 on 5 matching bases. CDR3 size: 14 residues. V shed 3 bases and J shed 2 bases, with 11 bases lying between them. Looked up from germline, CDR1 is SGHVS and CDR2 is FQNEAQ. The CDR3 reads CASSFTTGTYEQYF. CDR3 DNA: TGTGCCAGCAGCTTCACAACGGGGACCTACGAGCAGTACTTC.

Written as DNA, the CDR3 is TGTGCCAGCAGTGGTCCTAGCGGGAATGCCTACAATGAGCAGTTCTTC. Amino acid sequence: CASSGPSGNAYNEQFF. V usage is TRBV2 and J usage is TRBJ2-1; TRBD2 matches at 9 bases. CDR3 size: 16 residues. The J segment lost 2 bases and the V segment lost 4 bases, leaving 6 bases of the junction unmatched. Germline CDR1 and CDR2: SNHLY and FYNNEI.